A single sample is the source of the 25 T cell receptor beta chains below, sequenced in a study of blood T cell repertoires in COVID-19 (dated by TCRdb to 2020 to 2022). Libraries were made using the immunoSEQ multiplex PCR assay. TCRdb obtained this table from immuneACCESS and retained in-frame rearrangements with V and J assigned. These tables miss some clones; where compared with another copy, unresolved V genes account for less than half of the shortfall, and the remainder is unexplained. In all, the sample holds around 190,000 clones, and around nine tenths of those were seen once. The ten largest clones add up to 1.5% to 2% of the sample. The sample consisted of peripheral blood. These receptors came from a man between 18 and 35 years old with active or convalescent COVID-19.

This clone has a single count. The V gene is TRBV6-6, the J gene TRBJ2-3; TRBD2 agrees at 11 bases. The CDR3 totals 17 residues. Germline trimming cut 5 bases from V and 4 bases from J; bases unmatched to any gene: 11. Germline CDR1 MNHNY, CDR2 SVGAGI (reference sequence). The CDR3 nucleotides read TGTGCCAGCAGTCCGCCGTTAGCGGGAGGGGTGGCAGATACGCAGTATTTT. Amino acid sequence: CASSPPLAGGVADTQYF.

The chain employs TRBV24-1 and TRBJ2-7; TRBD2 aligns across 16 bases. The trim removed 0 bases at V and 0 bases at J, leaving 10 bases unmatched. Per germline, CDR1 KGHDR and CDR2 SFDVKD. The CDR3 runs to 21 residues. CDR3 loop: CATSDLEDSGTSGRASYEQYF. CDR3 nucleotide sequence: TGTGCCACCAGTGATTTGGAGGATTCCGGGACTAGCGGGAGGGCCTCCTACGAGCAGTACTTC.

This chain joins TRBV5-4 and TRBJ2-1; perhaps TRBD2 as D (6 bases). The CDR3 runs 14 residues. From germline, CDR1 is SGHNT and CDR2 YYREEE (reference sequence). Trimming shortened V by 4 bases and J by 3 bases, and 11 bases separated the two germline ends. CDR3 amino acids: CASSLPGDYNEQFF. The CDR3 DNA is TGTGCCAGCAGCCTCCCGGGGGACTACAATGAGCAGTTCTTC.

The chain uses TRBV30 and TRBJ1-2; possible D gene TRBD1, 5 bases. CDR3 length equals 15 residues. From germline, CDR1 is GTSNPN and CDR2 SVGIG (reference sequence). Trimming took off 1 base at V and 0 bases at J, with 12 bases between the two ends. The CDR3 sequence: CAWSESRAANYGYTF. CDR3 coding DNA: TGTGCCTGGAGTGAGAGCAGGGCCGCTAACTATGGCTACACCTTC.

This rearrangement joins TRBV14 to TRBJ2-3; TRBD1 matches 7 bases. CDR3 length: 17 residues. Germline V CDR1 and CDR2: SGHDN, FVKESK. V lost 3 bases and J lost 6; bases outside the gene matches: 15. The chain's CDR3 is CASSQTRQGQNMDTQYF. CDR3 nucleotides: TGTGCCAGCAGCCAGACCAGACAGGGACAAAATATGGATACGCAGTATTTT.

The chain joins TRBV6-6 to TRBJ2-1, with 12 bases lining up with TRBD2. There are 16 residues in the CDR3. J gave up 6 bases and V 6 bases, and 9 bases lay outside the gene matches. CDR1 and CDR2 (germline): MNHNY, SVGAGI (reference sequence). The CDR3 loop reads CASRPNLAGGGNEQFF. The CDR3 nucleotides are TGTGCCAGCAGACCCAACCTAGCGGGAGGGGGCAATGAGCAGTTCTTC.

V and J are TRBV7-6 and TRBJ2-7; a possible D gene is TRBD2 (6 bases). Germline values: CDR1 SGHVS, CDR2 FNYEAQ. The CDR3 is 17 amino acids. Trimming took off 0 bases at V and 2 bases at J, with 17 bases between the two ends. The CDR3 loop reads CASSLAPLAQGTYEQYF. The CDR3 DNA reads as TGTGCCAGCAGCTTAGCCCCCCTAGCGCAGGGTACCTACGAGCAGTACTTC.

J is TRBJ2-7 and V is TRBV6-2 or TRBV6-3; the match to TRBD1 covers 9 bases. Trimming cost V 2 bases and J 3 bases; bases outside gene matches: 5. The CDR3 totals 15 residues. Germline V CDR1 and CDR2: MNHEY, SVGEGT. CDR3 sequence (DNA): TGTGCCAGCAGTTACCGCGGACAGGGGTTCTACGAGCAGTACTTC. Translation: CASSYRGQGFYEQYF.

The chain couples TRBV6-1 to TRBJ1-1; 10 bases fit TRBD1. The germline gives CDR1 MNHNS, CDR2 SASEGT. J gave up 4 bases and V 2 bases, and 10 bases lay outside the gene matches. CDR3 size: 17 residues. This CDR3 reads CASSESRDRGFGTEAFF. CDR3 in DNA: TGTGCCAGCAGTGAATCCCGGGACAGGGGTTTCGGCACTGAAGCTTTCTTT.

The rearrangement joins TRBV12-5 to TRBJ2-1; 11 nucleotides match TRBD2. V gave up 1 base and J gave up 5 bases; unmatched junction bases: 4. Germline CDR1 reads LGHNT; CDR2 reads FRNRAP. The CDR3 consists of 16 residues. CDR3 residues: CASGLGGTSGHNEQFF. The DNA for the CDR3 is TGTGCTAGTGGTTTGGGTGGGACTAGCGGACACAATGAGCAGTTCTTC.

The J gene is TRBJ1-1, the V gene TRBV13; a possible D gene is TRBD1 (5 bases). V shed 5 bases and J shed 3 bases, with 7 bases lying between them. The CDR3 contains 12 residues. CDR1 and CDR2 from the germline V gene are PRHDT and FYEKMQ (reference sequence). Written as DNA, the CDR3 is TGTGCCAGCAGCCCGGGGGACACTGAAGCTTTCTTT. The encoded protein is CASSPGDTEAFF.

V and J are TRBV6-5 and TRBJ1-6, with 8 bases identical to TRBD1. The CDR3 spans 14 residues. Looked up from germline, CDR1 is MNHEY and CDR2 is SVGAGI. The V segment lost 6 bases and the J segment 9 bases; nucleotides outside the gene matches: 7. For the CDR3, the DNA is TGTGCCAGCAGCCCCGGGCAGGGGGCTTCACCCCTCCACTTT. Translation: CASSPGQGASPLHF.

The chain combines TRBV6-5 with TRBJ1-1, with a weak D call TRBD1 (6 bases). Trimming took off 7 bases at V and 0 bases at J, with 12 bases between the two ends. CDR1 and CDR2 (germline): MNHEY, SVGAGI. There are 14 residues in the CDR3. The CDR3 here is CASTLGQMNTEAFF. The CDR3 DNA follows: TGTGCCAGCACCCTAGGACAGATGAACACTGAAGCTTTCTTT.

The V gene is TRBV9, the J gene TRBJ2-1; unclear D gene. This CDR3 comprises 16 residues. With 0 bases removed from V and 0 bases from J, the gap between germline ends came to 10 bases. In germline, CDR1 is SGDLS, CDR2 YYNGEE. The CDR3 nucleotides read TGTGCCAGCAGCGTAGCGGGTCTACGCTCCTACAATGAGCAGTTCTTC. This gives the protein CASSVAGLRSYNEQFF.

The chain has TRBV5-6 and TRBJ2-3; 13 bases align to TRBD2. After removal of 1 base from V and 3 bases from J, the junction contained 2 bases not matched to a gene. The CDR3 covers 16 residues. Looked up from germline, CDR1 is SGHDT and CDR2 is YYEEEE. CDR3 in DNA: TGTGCCAGCAGCTTGAGGACTAGCGGGAGTACAGATACGCAGTATTTT. Translated, it gives CASSLRTSGSTDTQYF.

The chain has TRBV7-9 and TRBJ2-3; a possible D gene is TRBD2 (5 bases). CDR3 length: 16 amino acids. Germline-derived CDR1 and CDR2 are SEHNR and FQNEAQ (reference sequence). V was shortened by 5 bases and J by 7 bases, with 22 bases between the two germline ends. The CDR3 sequence is CASSAREGPDAYTQYF. The CDR3, as DNA: TGTGCCAGCAGCGCCCGGGAAGGGCCCGATGCGTATACGCAGTATTTT.

The chain has TRBV7-2 and TRBJ2-2; D perhaps matches TRBD1 (6 bases). The V gene lost 5 bases and the J gene lost 5 bases, with 9 bases spanning the gap. The CDR3 sequence is 13 residues long. The germline gives CDR1 SGHTA, CDR2 FQGNSA. CDR3 region: CASSPRGTGELFF. The CDR3 nucleotides are TGTGCCAGCAGCCCCAGGGGAACCGGGGAGCTGTTTTTT.

The gene calls are TRBV7-2 and TRBJ1-5; TRBD1 matches at 11 bases. The CDR3 covers 15 residues. Germline trimming cut 4 bases from V and 4 bases from J; bases unmatched to any gene: 3. CDR1 is SGHTA, CDR2 FQGNSA, per germline. CDR3 DNA: TGTGCCAGCAGCTGGGGACAGGGGGGTAATCAGCCCCAGCATTTT. This gives the protein CASSWGQGGNQPQHF.

The rearrangement uses TRBV6-1 and TRBJ1-2; 10 positions match TRBD1. This CDR3 comprises 17 residues. Germline CDR1 and CDR2: MNHNS and SASEGT. J gave up 3 bases and V 0 bases, and 7 bases lay outside the gene matches. The CDR3 DNA follows: TGTGCCAGCAGTGAAGCGTTTGGGACAGGGGTCGACTATGGCTACACCTTC. Translation gives CASSEAFGTGVDYGYTF.

The V gene is TRBV30, the J gene TRBJ1-1, with a weak D call TRBD1 (5 bases). The CDR3 loop spans 13 amino acids. In germline, CDR1 is GTSNPN, CDR2 SVGIG (reference sequence). The V end was cut by 4 bases, the J end by 3 bases, with 12 bases between. The CDR3 nucleotides are TGTGCCTGGAATCGGGGGGTAGACACTGAAGCTTTCTTT. It translates to CAWNRGVDTEAFF.

The rearrangement uses TRBV5-4 and TRBJ1-5; D call uncertain. Germline loops: CDR1 SGHNT, CDR2 YYREEE (reference sequence). Trimming left V 0 bases short and J 5 bases short, with 9 bases between. CDR3 length: 14 residues. The CDR3 region has the DNA TGTGCCAGCAGCTTGGGGGGAGGAGATCAGCCCCAGCATTTT. Translation: CASSLGGGDQPQHF.

The rearrangement links TRBV7-9 to TRBJ2-1, with a weak D call TRBD2 (6 bases). This CDR3 spans 15 amino acids. Germline CDR1 is SEHNR and CDR2 is FQNEAQ (reference sequence). Trimming stripped 5 bases from V and 8 bases from J, with 19 bases between. DNA for the CDR3: TGTGCCAGCAGCCTCCGGGACTTTGGGTCGGATGAGCAGTTCTTC. As protein: CASSLRDFGSDEQFF.

The chain combines TRBV19 with TRBJ2-1; 8 bases are a match to TRBD1. The CDR3 sequence is 15 residues long. V lost 7 bases to trimming and J lost 0 bases; unmatched junction nucleotides: 5. Per germline, CDR1 LNHDA and CDR2 SQIVND (reference sequence). CDR3 protein: CASTTGEISYNEQFF. CDR3 in DNA: TGTGCCAGTACGACAGGGGAGATCTCCTACAATGAGCAGTTCTTC.

V usage is TRBV30 and J usage is TRBJ1-6; D unclear. Trimming removed 0 bases at V and 0 bases at J, with 6 bases between. The CDR3 has 15 residues. CDR1 is GTSNPN and CDR2 is SVGIG in the germline V gene (reference sequence). The CDR3 DNA is TGTGCCTGGAGTGTACTTAGCTCCTATAATTCACCCCTCCACTTT. This translates into CAWSVLSSYNSPLHF.

The rearrangement links TRBV28 to TRBJ2-7; 10 bases align to TRBD1. The CDR3 extends over 15 amino acids. CDR1 is MDHEN, CDR2 SYDVKM, per germline. With V trimmed by 6 bases and J by 3 bases, 8 bases remained unmatched. CDR3 nucleotide sequence: TGTGCCAGCAGCACTGACAGGGGGCTCTTCTACGAGCAGTACTTC. Translation: CASSTDRGLFYEQYF.